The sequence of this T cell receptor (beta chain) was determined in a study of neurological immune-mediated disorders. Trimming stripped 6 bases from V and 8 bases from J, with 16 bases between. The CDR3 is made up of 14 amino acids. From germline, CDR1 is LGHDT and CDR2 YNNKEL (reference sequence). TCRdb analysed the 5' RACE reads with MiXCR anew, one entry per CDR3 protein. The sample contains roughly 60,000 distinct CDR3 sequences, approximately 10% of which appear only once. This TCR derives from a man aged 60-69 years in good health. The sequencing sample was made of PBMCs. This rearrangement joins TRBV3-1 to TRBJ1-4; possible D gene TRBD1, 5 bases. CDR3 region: CASSSAGGSEKLFF. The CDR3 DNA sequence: TGTGCCAGCAGTTCCGCGGGGGGATCGGAAAAACTGTTTTTT.